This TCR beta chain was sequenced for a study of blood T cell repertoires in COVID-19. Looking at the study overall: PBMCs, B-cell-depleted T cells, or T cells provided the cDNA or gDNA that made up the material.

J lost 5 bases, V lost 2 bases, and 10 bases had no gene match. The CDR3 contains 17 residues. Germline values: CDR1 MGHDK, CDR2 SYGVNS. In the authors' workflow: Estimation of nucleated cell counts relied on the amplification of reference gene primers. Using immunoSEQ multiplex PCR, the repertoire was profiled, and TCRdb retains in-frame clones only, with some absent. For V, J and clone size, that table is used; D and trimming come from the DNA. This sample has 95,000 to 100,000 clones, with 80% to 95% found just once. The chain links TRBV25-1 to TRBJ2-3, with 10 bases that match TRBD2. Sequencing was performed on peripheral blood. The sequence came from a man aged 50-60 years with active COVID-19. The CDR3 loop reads CASSETRGTSDRDTQYF. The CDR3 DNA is TGTGCCAGCAGTGAAACCCGCGGGACTAGCGATAGAGATACGCAGTATTTT. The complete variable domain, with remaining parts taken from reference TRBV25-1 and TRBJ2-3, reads EADIYQTPRYLVIGTGKKITLECSQTMGHDKMYWYQQDPGMELHLIHYSYGVNSTEKGDLSSESTVSRIRTEHFPLTLESARPSHTSQYLCASSETRGTSDRDTQYFGPGTRLTVL.